This T cell receptor (beta chain) was sequenced during a study of blood T cells in healthy people across ages. As concerns this clonotype: Antigen unknown.

PCR was performed a second time for 7 to 11 cycles using a sample-barcoded 5' primer and a J-beta primer mix. All samples gave at least 3 million CDR3-containing paired-end reads. Each CDR3 protein is one row after TCRdb ran MiXCR on the 5' RACE reads. The sample has 1.5 million to 2 million distinct CDR3 sequences, around half seen once. General observations from the study: Both naive CD4+ cell counts and diversity were greater in long-lived donors than in aged donors.

With 3 bases clipped from V and 2 bases from J, the junction kept 8 bases outside the gene matches. The CDR3 contains 16 residues. Germline V gene data show CDR1 as MNHEY and CDR2 as SVGAGI. The V call is TRBV6-5, the J call TRBJ1-1; the match to TRBD1 covers 8 bases. This TCR derives from a woman between 40 and 50 years old in good health. Source material: blood. The CDR3 is CASSYLSGTGNTEAFF. The CDR3 bases are TGTGCCAGCAGTTATTTATCCGGGACAGGTAACACTGAAGCTTTCTTT.